This T cell receptor (beta chain) was identified during a study of T cell responses to AZD1222 COVID-19 vaccine. General study findings and limits: Baseline seropositives among AZD1222 recipients totaled only five or six.

The protocol was immunoSEQ multiplex PCR, while the TCRdb copy is restricted to in-frame clones and leaves out a portion. Among 150,000 to 200,000 clones listed, around 90% were seen once. Note on this clone: Its antigen is currently unknown.

The V gene's germline CDR1 is SGDLS and CDR2 YYNGEE. V shed 0 bases and J shed 2 bases, with 9 bases lying between them. The CDR3 has 14 amino acids. The genes are TRBV9 and TRBJ2-7; D is possibly TRBD1 (5 bases). The origin of this receptor is an adult who received the AZD1222 COVID-19 vaccine. The specimen was peripheral blood, collected 28 days after the second AZD1222 dose. CDR3 sequence: CASSVVPGTYEQYF. As DNA, the CDR3 is TGTGCCAGCAGCGTAGTCCCAGGGACCTACGAGCAGTACTTC.